The rows below give T cell receptor beta chains drawn from one sample of a study of response to subunit inactivated influenza vaccine. TCRdb re-analysed the RT-PCR reads in MiXCR, keeping a single row per CDR3 protein. This table holds 160,000 or so distinct CDR3 sequences, 11% found once. The source was non-naive T cells sorted from PBMCs, collected more than 35 days after vaccination. Receptor source: a man aged 45-60 years who received an inactivated influenza vaccine. The CDR3 runs from the conserved cysteine through the conserved F or W. D genes are given only for firm matches. Where a row states a size, it is once, few, many or the class of an expanded clone; other rows omit it.

TRBJ2-4 | NA | NA | 15 | TRBV11-2 | TGTGCCAGCAGCTTAGCCGATAAGTCCAAAAACATTCAGTACTTC | CASSLADKSKNIQYF
TRBJ2-3 | NA | few | 15 | TRBV5-8 | TGTGCCAGCATTTTCTTCATGCCGGGCACAGATACGCAGTATTTT | CASIFFMPGTDTQYF
TRBJ2-1 | NA | NA | 16 | TRBV5-1 | TGCGCCAGCAGCCGTGGGGGGCCAAGCTCCTACAATGAGCAGTTCTTC | CASSRGGPSSYNEQFF
TRBJ2-7 | TRBD1 | many | 14 | TRBV27 | TGTGCCAGCAGTTTATTAGGGGGCCGGTACGAGCAGTACTTC | CASSLLGGRYEQYF
TRBJ2-1 | TRBD2 | many | 14 | TRBV7-8 | TGTGCCAGCAGCTTAGTGGGGGGGGAGTTCGAGCAGTTCTTC | CASSLVGGEFEQFF
TRBJ2-5 | TRBD2 | NA | 13 | TRBV12-3/TRBV12-4 | TGTGCCAGCGGGGCTAGCGGGGGTGGGACCCAGTACTTC | CASGASGGGTQYF
TRBJ2-1 | NA | many | 15 | TRBV2 | TGTGCCAGCAGTGAAATGGCGGAAGCCTACAATGAGCAGTTCTTC | CASSEMAEAYNEQFF
TRBJ2-3 | NA | few | 14 | TRBV29-1 | TGCAGCGTTGAAGCTCGGACTAGCACAGATACGCAGTATTTT | CSVEARTSTDTQYF
TRBJ1-6 | NA | few | 13 | TRBV12-3/TRBV12-4 | TGTGCCAGCAGTGGGGACATTAATTCACCCCTCCACTTT | CASSGDINSPLHF
TRBJ2-1 | TRBD2 | NA | 15 | TRBV7-2 | TGTGCCAGCAGCTTAGGTTCTAGCGGGGTAAATGAGCAGTTCTTC | CASSLGSSGVNEQFF
TRBJ2-3 | TRBD2 | many | 14 | TRBV6-5 | TGTGCCAGCAGTTTTAGCGGGAGTACAGATACGCAGTATTTT | CASSFSGSTDTQYF
TRBJ2-3 | TRBD2 | many | 16 | TRBV7-9 | TGTGCCAGCAGCACCCGACTAGCGGGGAGGGCAGATACGCAGTATTTT | CASSTRLAGRADTQYF
TRBJ1-1 | NA | many | 14 | TRBV4-3 | TGCGCCAGCAGCCACAGATTAGGAGCGGCTGAAGCTTTCTTT | CASSHRLGAAEAFF
TRBJ1-3 | TRBD1 | many | 15 | TRBV9 | TGTGCCAGCAGCCCCGGGACAGTAGGTGGAAACACCATATATTTT | CASSPGTVGGNTIYF
TRBJ2-1 | TRBD1 | few | 15 | TRBV5-1 | TGCGCCAGCAGCTTGACAGGGGATAACTACAATGAGCAGTTCTTC | CASSLTGDNYNEQFF
TRBJ2-3 | TRBD1 | many | 12 | TRBV4-2 | TGTGCCAGCAGCCAAGGACAGGGTACGCAGTATTTT | CASSQGQGTQYF
TRBJ2-7 | NA | NA | 9 | TRBV7-2 | TGTTACCCGGGATCCGAGCAGTACTTC | CYPGSEQYF
TRBJ2-5 | TRBD2 | many | 16 | TRBV7-8 | TGTGCCAGCAGCTTAGTAGGACTAGCACTCCAAGAGACCCAGTACTTC | CASSLVGLALQETQYF
TRBJ1-2 | TRBD1 | NA | 13 | TRBV20-1 | TGCAGTGCTAGGGACAGGGTTAGCTATGGCTACACCTTC | CSARDRVSYGYTF
TRBJ1-5 | TRBD1 | few | 13 | TRBV2 | TGTGCCTCCAGAGACAGGGAGGGTCAGCCCCAGCATTTT | CASRDREGQPQHF
TRBJ2-7 | NA | few | 11 | TRBV21-1 | TGTGCCAGCAGCAAAGAATACGAGCAGTACTTC | CASSKEYEQYF
TRBJ2-7 | TRBD1 | NA | 13 | TRBV30 | TGTGCCTGGGGGGGACAGGGGGCCTACGAGCAGTACTTC | CAWGGQGAYEQYF
TRBJ1-2 | TRBD1 | many | 15 | TRBV29-1 | TGCAGCGTTGAACCACAGGGGCCGACTAACTATGGCTACACCTTC | CSVEPQGPTNYGYTF
TRBJ1-5 | NA | many | 12 | TRBV24-1 | TGTGCCACCAGTGACGGGGTCCAGCCCCAGCATTTT | CATSDGVQPQHF
TRBJ2-2 | NA | many | 13 | TRBV4-2 | TGTGCCAGCAGCCAAGATTCACAGGGTGGGCTGTTTTTT | CASSQDSQGGLFF
TRBJ2-1 | NA | NA | 13 | TRBV2 | TGTGCCAGCAGTGGGGACGGTACGGGTGAGCAGTTCTTC | CASSGDGTGEQFF
TRBJ2-3 | TRBD2 | NA | 16 | TRBV20-1 | TGCAGTGCGGCCCGGGCCTCGGGACTATTAACAGATACGCAGTATTTT | CSAARASGLLTDTQYF
TRBJ1-4 | NA | few | 14 | TRBV7-6 | TGTGCCAGCAGCTTAATGACAGAGAATGAAAAACTGTTTTTT | CASSLMTENEKLFF
TRBJ2-3 | TRBD1 | NA | 14 | TRBV28 | TGTGCCAGCAGTTTAGACAGGGGCCCAGATACGCAGTATTTT | CASSLDRGPDTQYF
TRBJ1-2 | NA | NA | 16 | TRBV6-5 | TGTGCCAGCAGTTACCTAGTTCGCAGGGTAGACTATGGCTACACCTTC | CASSYLVRRVDYGYTF
TRBJ2-2 | TRBD1 | many | 15 | TRBV7-8 | TGTGCCAGCAGCTCGTACAGGGGGAACACCGGGGAGCTGTTTTTT | CASSSYRGNTGELFF
TRBJ2-5 | NA | many | 13 | TRBV5-1 | TGCGCCAGCAGCTATAGGCTAGGAGAGACCCAGTACTTC | CASSYRLGETQYF
TRBJ1-1 | NA | few | 16 | TRBV28 | TGTGCCAGCAGCTCAGGAGGGGGGGGACAAGACACTGAAGCTTTCTTT | CASSSGGGGQDTEAFF
TRBJ1-2 | NA | NA | 13 | TRBV7-2 | TGTGCCAGCAGCCCTGGAACTGGGAACGGCTACACCTTC | CASSPGTGNGYTF
TRBJ2-5 | NA | few | 16 | TRBV4-1 | TGCGCCAGCAGCCAAGAAGACAGGCTAGGCATAGGGACCCAGTACTTC | CASSQEDRLGIGTQYF